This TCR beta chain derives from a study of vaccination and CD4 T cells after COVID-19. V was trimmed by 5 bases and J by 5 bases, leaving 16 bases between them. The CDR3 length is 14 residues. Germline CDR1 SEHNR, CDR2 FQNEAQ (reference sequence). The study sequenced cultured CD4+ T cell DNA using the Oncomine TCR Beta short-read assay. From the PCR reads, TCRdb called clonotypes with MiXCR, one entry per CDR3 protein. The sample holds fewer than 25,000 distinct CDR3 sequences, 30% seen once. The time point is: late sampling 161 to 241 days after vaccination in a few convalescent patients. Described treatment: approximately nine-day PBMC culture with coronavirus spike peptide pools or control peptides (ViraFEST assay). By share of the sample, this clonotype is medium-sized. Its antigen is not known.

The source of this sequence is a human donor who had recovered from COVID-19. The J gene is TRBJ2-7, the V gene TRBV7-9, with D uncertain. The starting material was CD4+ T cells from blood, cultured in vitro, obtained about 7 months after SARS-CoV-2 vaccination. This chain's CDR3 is CASSPKGPINEQYF. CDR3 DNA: TGTGCCAGCAGCCCAAAAGGGCCGATTAACGAGCAGTACTTC.